The TCR beta chain under discussion was sequenced for a study of T cells in Graves' hyperthyroidism and ophthalmopathy (dated by TCRdb to about 2019). Notes on the research overall: Peripheral blood was sampled at the time of initial diagnosis, prior to any treatment. TCR V-J signatures able to tell the groups apart were searched for in a discovery cohort of some 97 patients, of whom more than 40 had Graves' ophthalmopathy and roughly 58 had stable Graves' hyperthyroidism. Following sampling, methimazole starting at 30 mg daily was given to hyperthyroidism patients, and high-dose intravenous methylprednisolone was given to ophthalmopathy patients. In addition, the study compared T-cell repertoires in thyroid tissue and in blood from about 6 Graves' hyperthyroidism patients. Whether ophthalmopathy could be predicted prospectively was tested in an independent validation cohort made up of roughly 20 hyperthyroidism patients plus 17 patients who later progressed to ophthalmopathy. The paper describes TCR Vbeta CDR3 sequencing of fewer than 150 peripheral blood samples, made up of roughly 40 ophthalmopathy patients, approximately 73 hyperthyroidism patients and approximately 17 progressor patients. The 80 to 100 discovery patients were randomly divided into training and test sets at a 7:3 ratio.

The TCR beta CDR3 regions were amplified from RNA transcripts. The TCR CDR3 was subjected to a first round of RT-PCR using the HTBI primer set and the Qiagen OneStep RT-PCR kit. The libraries were constructed in a second round of multiplex PCR and then size-selected and purified. Sequencing of the libraries was done on an Illumina HiSeq2000 using paired-end 100 bp reads. Under the source paper's analysis protocol: Raw data were processed with SOAPnuke, discarding reads with adapters, uncalled bases, mean Phred below 15, or no exact constant-primer or identifier match. COPE v1.2.5 was used to merge high-quality paired reads, and clonotypes were defined as unique nucleotide sequences. MiTCR v1.1 was used to align clonotypes to the IMGT TRBV, TRBD and TRBJ reference segments. Only V-J combinations with frequency above 0.0001, covering about 99% of repertoires, were analysed. The TCS score was defined as F50 (clonal expansion) divided by E x V (chaos), with BLOSUM62-based TCRdist calculated between CDR3 peptides within each V-J. Welch's t-statistics and random forest reduced around 510 V-J features to about 13, which were used in a naive Bayes classifier (R e1071). TCRdb itself trimmed the public reads at Q25 with fastp, ran MiXCR and retained productive beta chains. Entries that share a CDR3 protein sequence are merged under the most common genes and DNA. The V and J calls were determined by TCRdb, not by the authors. For this sample the table gives a few hundred thousand distinct CDR3 sequences, of which approximately 15% were detected only once. The ten largest clonotypes hold 6.5% to 8% of the sample.

Broader findings and caveats from the paper: No statistical method was used to fix the sample size in advance, and group allocation was not hidden from the investigators. Ophthalmopathy was separated from stable hyperthyroidism by a 13 V-J signature model, with just over 85% sensitivity and 81% to 83% specificity obtained in cross-validation and 80%/75% obtained in testing. In validation, the model predicted progression to ophthalmopathy with approximately 69% sensitivity and over 72% specificity, a median of 6.5 months before onset. Most expanded thyroid clonotypes (frequency above 0.001) were also detected in blood, suggesting blood repertoires may reflect thyroid immune responses.

Trimming removed 4 bases from V and 2 bases from J, leaving 12 bases between the germline ends. The cysteine opens and the phenylalanine closes a CDR3 of 14 amino acids. Only the CDR3 portion is preserved as DNA: 42 bases, with reading frame beginning at the first base. Reading the germline V gene gives CDR1 MNHNS and CDR2 SASEGT. Graves' hyperthyroidism was defined as stable when no progression to ophthalmopathy occurred over 18 months of follow-up. The hyperthyroidism patients were between 18 and 65 years old and newly diagnosed, with a disease duration of less than 2 months. Any patient with an uncontrolled infection, another autoimmune disease, pregnancy or lactation was excluded. Diagnoses were based on clinical symptoms, serum thyroxine and TRAb, thyroid ultrasound and orbital computed tomography. Ficoll-Paque density gradient centrifugation was used to isolate PBMCs from around 10 ml of fresh peripheral blood. Trizol reagent was used to extract total RNA, and RNA quality was then checked on an Agilent 2100 Bioanalyzer.

This clonotype was seen repeatedly, ten times or more. This receptor's antigen is unknown. No much larger clone is present one base from it, and per-base qualities are unavailable. What was sequenced was blood. This receptor was obtained from a woman aged 25 to 39 with Graves' hyperthyroidism. The V and J genes are TRBV6-1 and TRBJ2-7; TRBD1 is a possible D gene, resting on 6 matching bases. The nucleotides read TGTGCCAGCAGTGGGCCGACAGGAACCTACGAGCAGTACTTC. This encodes CASSGPTGTYEQYF.